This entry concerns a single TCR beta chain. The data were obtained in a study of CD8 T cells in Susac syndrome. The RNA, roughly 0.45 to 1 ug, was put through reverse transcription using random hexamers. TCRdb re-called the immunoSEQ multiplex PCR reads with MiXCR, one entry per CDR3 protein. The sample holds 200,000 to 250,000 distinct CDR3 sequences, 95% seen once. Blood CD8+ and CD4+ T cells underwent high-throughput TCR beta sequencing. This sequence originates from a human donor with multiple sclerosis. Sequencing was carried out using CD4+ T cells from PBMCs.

The CDR3 DNA reads as TGTGCCACCAGCAGAGATCCACAAGAGACCCAGTACTTC. Its translation is CATSRDPQETQYF. The chain carries TRBV15 and TRBJ2-5; D gene uncertain. Trimming removed 0 bases at V and 2 bases at J, with 4 bases between. Germline CDR1 reads LNHNV; CDR2 reads YYDKDF (reference sequence). This CDR3 has 13 residues. Full variable domain (missing parts from reference TRBV15 and TRBJ2-5): DAMVIQNPRYQVTQFGKPVTLSCSQTLNHNVMYWYQQKSSQAPKLLFHYYDKDFNNEADTPDNFQSRRPNTSFCFLDIRSPGLGDTAMYLCATSRDPQETQYFGPGTRLLVL.